The 8 T cell receptor beta chains below were found in one sample sequenced in a study of T cells in tuberculosis (dated by TCRdb to between 2018 and 2020). The receptor library was made with the immunoSEQ multiplex PCR assay. This immuneACCESS table, as held by TCRdb, lists in-frame sequences with V and J called but not all clones. Of the missing ones, under half trace to an unresolved V gene in checked studies; the others have no known cause. Within this sample are about 88,000 clones, with about nine tenths of them counted one time only. Less than 2.5% of the sample comes from the top ten. PBMC were thawed, rested overnight, stained with a GMM-loaded CD1B tetramer, a Live/Dead dye and anti-CD3, and then sorted on a FACS Aria II. C32 glucose monomycolate purified from Rhodococcus equi was loaded onto CD1B tetramers. The source material was CD1b-GMM tetramer-negative cells sorted from PBMCs. The cell subset or site label, read with the paper, signifies: T cells not binding CD1B-GMM tetramer, sorted from same donor. These receptors were obtained from an adult woman with latent tuberculosis.

CDR3 loop: CASSFVAGGEDTQYF. The CDR3 DNA is TGCGCCAGCAGCTTCGTAGCGGGGGGGGAAGATACGCAGTATTTT. V gene TRBV5-1 combines with J gene TRBJ2-3; TRBD2 aligns across 11 bases. CDR3 length: 15 amino acids. The V gene's germline CDR1 is SGHRS and CDR2 YFSETQ. Trimming took 2 bases from V and 5 from J; bases not matched to a gene: 4.

The V and J genes are TRBV10-2 and TRBJ2-5; 9 bases are a match to TRBD2. The V gene's germline CDR1 is WSHSY and CDR2 SAAADI. The V and J ends lost 1 base and 1 base, in that order; junction bases with no gene match: 4. The CDR3 sequence is 16 residues long. The CDR3 loop reads CASSEWRGGSQETQYF. In DNA form, the CDR3 reads TGCGCCAGCAGTGAGTGGCGGGGGGGATCCCAAGAGACCCAGTACTTC.

The rearrangement links TRBV11-3 to TRBJ2-5, with TRBD1 identical over 7 bases. V shed 1 base and J 5 bases; nucleotides not matched to a gene: 10. CDR3 length: 16 amino acids. Germline V lookup: CDR1 SGHNT, CDR2 YENEEA. The CDR3 reads CASSLVTTGQAETQYF. CDR3 DNA sequence: TGTGCCAGCAGCTTAGTTACCACCGGACAGGCTGAGACCCAGTACTTC.

The chain links TRBV6-1 to TRBJ2-7, with 8 bases aligning to TRBD2. Germline V gene lookup returns CDR1 MNHNS and CDR2 SASEGT. Trimming at V came to 7 bases and at J to 4 bases, leaving 6 bases not matched to a gene. The length of the CDR3 is 13 residues. The CDR3 DNA is TGTGCCAGCATTTCTTTAGCGGGGTACGAGCAGTACTTC. This gives the protein CASISLAGYEQYF.

The chain recombines TRBV5-1 with TRBJ2-1; 9 nucleotides agree with TRBD2. Trimming cost V 4 bases and J 4 bases; bases outside gene matches: 12. In germline, CDR1 is SGHRS, CDR2 YFSETQ. The length of the CDR3 is 17 residues. DNA of the CDR3: TGCGCCAGCAGCGCCCTGGAGGGCGGGGGGGCTTACAATGAGCAGTTCTTC. The encoded protein is CASSALEGGGAYNEQFF.

A few counts support this clone. This chain connects TRBV19 to TRBJ1-5, with 8 bases matching TRBD1. V trimming: 5 bases; J trimming: 7 bases; junction bases outside the gene matches: 13. Per the germline V gene, CDR1 is LNHDA and CDR2 is SQIVND (reference sequence). The CDR3 totals 16 residues. CDR3 DNA: TGTGCCAGTAGTCCAATCCTCGGACAGGGCAGGCAGCCCCAGCATTTT. This sequence encodes CASSPILGQGRQPQHF. The entire variable domain, with the rest obtained from reference TRBV19 and TRBJ1-5, is as follows: DGGITQSPKYLFRKEGQNVTLSCEQNLNHDAMYWYRQDPGQGLRLIYYSQIVNDFQKGDIAEGYSVSREKKESFPLTVTSAQKNPTAFYLCASSPILGQGRQPQHFGDGTRLSIL.

The rearrangement links TRBV6-6 to TRBJ1-2, with 8 bases matching TRBD1. The J segment lost 1 base and the V segment lost 7 bases, leaving 5 bases of the junction unmatched. The CDR3 runs to 14 residues. In germline, CDR1 is MNHNY, CDR2 SVGAGI (reference sequence). The CDR3 here is CASTTGGINYGYTF. CDR3 DNA sequence: TGTGCCAGCACAACAGGGGGGATTAACTATGGCTACACCTTC.

CDR3 DNA sequence: TGTGCCAGCAGCTTTGGACTAGCGGGGACTGCGCGAGAGCAGTTCTTC. Encoded protein: CASSFGLAGTAREQFF. The chain links TRBV9 to TRBJ2-1; 12 positions agree with TRBD2. This CDR3 has 16 amino acids. CDR1 is SGDLS, CDR2 YYNGEE, per germline. The ends lost 4 bases at V and 10 bases at J; junction bases unmatched: 12.